This T cell receptor (beta chain) stems from a study of memory CD8 T cells in hepatitis C reinfection. Study summary: Late/post reinfection sampling occurred 12 to 24 weeks after detected reinfection.

Described time point: late/post reinfection, 12 to 24 weeks after detection. Sorted cells were sequenced directly ex vivo without any in vitro expansion. A couple of donors provided sorted CD3+ CD8+ CD45RO- naive CD8 T cells at all three reinfection time points. TCRdb keeps only in-frame clones here, not all; method: immunoSEQ multiplex PCR. The sample lists about 46,000 clones, roughly 89% occurring once. The material sequenced was naive CD8+ T cells sorted from blood. This receptor was identified in a man between 18 and 29 years old with hepatitis C virus infection.

The CDR3 nucleotides read TGCGCCAGCAGCCAGGAAGGACAGGGTCAGTTCTTC. This codes for CASSQEGQGQFF. The rearrangement links TRBV4-1 to TRBJ2-1, with 8 bases that match TRBD1. This CDR3 has 12 amino acids. Per the germline V gene, CDR1 is MGHRA and CDR2 is YSYEKL. Unmatched junction bases numbered 5, after V lost 3 bases and J lost 13 bases.